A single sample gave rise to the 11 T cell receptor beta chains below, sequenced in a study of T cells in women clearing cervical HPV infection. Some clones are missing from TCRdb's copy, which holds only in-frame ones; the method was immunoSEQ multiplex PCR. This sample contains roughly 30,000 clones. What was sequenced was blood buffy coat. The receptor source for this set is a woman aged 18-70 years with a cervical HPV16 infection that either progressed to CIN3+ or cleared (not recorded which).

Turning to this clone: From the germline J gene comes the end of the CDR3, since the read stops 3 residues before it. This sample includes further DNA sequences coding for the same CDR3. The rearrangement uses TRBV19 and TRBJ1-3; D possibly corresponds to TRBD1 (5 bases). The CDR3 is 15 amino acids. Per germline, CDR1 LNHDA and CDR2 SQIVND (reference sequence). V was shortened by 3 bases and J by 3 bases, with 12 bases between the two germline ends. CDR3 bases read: TGTGCCAGTAGTATTCCCGGACAACTTGGAAACACC. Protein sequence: CASSIPGQLGNT. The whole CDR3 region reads CASSIPGQLGNTIYF.

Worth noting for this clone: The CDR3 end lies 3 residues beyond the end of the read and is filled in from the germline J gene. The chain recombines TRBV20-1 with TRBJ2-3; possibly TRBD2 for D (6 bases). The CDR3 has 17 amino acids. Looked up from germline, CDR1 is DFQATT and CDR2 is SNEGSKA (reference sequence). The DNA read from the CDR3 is TGCAGTGCTAGAGATCGGTCCAGCGGGCCCGCCAGGGAGACG. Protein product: CSARDRSSGPARET. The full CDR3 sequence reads CSARDRSSGPARETQYF.

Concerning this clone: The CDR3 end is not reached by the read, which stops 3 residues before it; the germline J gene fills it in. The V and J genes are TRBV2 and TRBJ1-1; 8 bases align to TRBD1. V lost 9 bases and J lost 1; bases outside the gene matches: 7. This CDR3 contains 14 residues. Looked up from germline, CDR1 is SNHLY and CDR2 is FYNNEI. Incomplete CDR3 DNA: TGTGCCAGGTCAGGGGGCGTGAGGAACACTGAA. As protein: CARSGGVRNTE. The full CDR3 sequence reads CARSGGVRNTEAFF. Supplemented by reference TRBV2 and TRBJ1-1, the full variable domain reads EPEVTQTPSHQVTQMGQEVILRCVPISNHLYFYWYRQILGQKVEFLVSFYNNEISEKSEIFDDQFSVERPDGSNFTLKIRSTKLEDSAMYFCARSGGVRNTEAFFGQGTRLTVV.

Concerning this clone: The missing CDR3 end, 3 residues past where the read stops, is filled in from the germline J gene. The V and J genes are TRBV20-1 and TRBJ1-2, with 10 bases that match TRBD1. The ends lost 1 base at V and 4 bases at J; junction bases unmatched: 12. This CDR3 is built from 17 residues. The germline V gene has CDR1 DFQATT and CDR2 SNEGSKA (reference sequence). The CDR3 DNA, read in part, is TGCAGTGCTAGAGTGAGGGACAGGGGTGAAGCTAGCTATGGC. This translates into CSARVRDRGEASYG. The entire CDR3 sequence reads CSARVRDRGEASYGYTF.

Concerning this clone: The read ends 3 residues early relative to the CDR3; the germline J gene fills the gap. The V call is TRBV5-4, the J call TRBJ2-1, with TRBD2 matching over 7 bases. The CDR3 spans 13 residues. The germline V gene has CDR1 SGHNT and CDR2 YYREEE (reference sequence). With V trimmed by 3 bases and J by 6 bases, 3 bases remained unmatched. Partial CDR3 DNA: TGTGCCAGCAGCTCGACTAGCCCCAATGAG. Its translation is CASSSTSPNE. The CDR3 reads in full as CASSSTSPNEQFF.

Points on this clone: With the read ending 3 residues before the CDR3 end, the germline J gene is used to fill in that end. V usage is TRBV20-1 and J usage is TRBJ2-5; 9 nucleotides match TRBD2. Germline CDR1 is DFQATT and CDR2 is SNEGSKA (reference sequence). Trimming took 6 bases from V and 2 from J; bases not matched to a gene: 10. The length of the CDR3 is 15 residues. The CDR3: CSAILSGGIQETQYF. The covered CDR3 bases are TGCAGTGCCATTCTTAGCGGGGGCATACAAGAGACC.

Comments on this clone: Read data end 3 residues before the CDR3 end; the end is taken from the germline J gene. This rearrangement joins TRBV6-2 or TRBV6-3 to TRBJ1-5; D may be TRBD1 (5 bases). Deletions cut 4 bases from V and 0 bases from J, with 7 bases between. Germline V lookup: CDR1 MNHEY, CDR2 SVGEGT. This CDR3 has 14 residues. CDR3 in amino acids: CASSLDNSNQPQHF. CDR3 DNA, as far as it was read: TGTGCCAGCAGTTTGGACAATAGCAATCAGCCC.

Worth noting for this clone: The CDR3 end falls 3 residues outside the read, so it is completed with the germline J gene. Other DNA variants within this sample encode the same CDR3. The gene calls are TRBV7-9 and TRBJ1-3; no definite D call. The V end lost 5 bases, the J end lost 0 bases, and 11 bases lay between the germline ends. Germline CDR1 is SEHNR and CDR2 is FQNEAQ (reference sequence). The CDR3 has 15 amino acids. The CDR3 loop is CASSVDGLSGNTIYF. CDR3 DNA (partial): TGTGCCAGCAGCGTAGACGGACTCTCTGGAAACACC.

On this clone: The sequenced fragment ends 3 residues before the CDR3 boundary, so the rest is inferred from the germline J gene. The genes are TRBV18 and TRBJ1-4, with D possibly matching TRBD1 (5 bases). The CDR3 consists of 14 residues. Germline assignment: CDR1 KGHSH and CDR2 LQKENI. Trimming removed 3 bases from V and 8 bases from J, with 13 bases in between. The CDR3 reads CASSPGTRGEKLFF. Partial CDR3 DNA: TGTGCCAGCTCACCCGGGACGCGGGGGGAAAAA.

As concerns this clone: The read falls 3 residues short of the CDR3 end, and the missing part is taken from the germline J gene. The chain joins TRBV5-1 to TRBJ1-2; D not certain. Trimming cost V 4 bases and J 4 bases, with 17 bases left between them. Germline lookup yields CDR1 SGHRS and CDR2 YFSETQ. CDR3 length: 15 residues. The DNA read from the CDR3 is TGCGCCAGCAGCCAAGCCCCCGGCGGGTTCTATGGC. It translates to CASSQAPGGFYG. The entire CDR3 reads CASSQAPGGFYGYTF.

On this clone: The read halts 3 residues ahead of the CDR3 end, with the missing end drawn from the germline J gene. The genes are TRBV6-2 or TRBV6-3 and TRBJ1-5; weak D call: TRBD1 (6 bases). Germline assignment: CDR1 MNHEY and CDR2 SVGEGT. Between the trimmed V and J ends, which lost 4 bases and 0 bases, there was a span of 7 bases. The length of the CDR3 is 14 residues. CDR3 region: CASSFRGSNQPQHF. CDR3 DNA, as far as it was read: TGTGCCAGCAGTTTCAGGGGTAGCAATCAGCCC.